Listed below are T cell receptor beta chains from one sample, sequenced in a study of T cells in Graves' hyperthyroidism and ophthalmopathy. TCRdb redid the calling of the multiplex PCR reads with MiXCR, one entry per CDR3 protein. The sample shows a few hundred thousand distinct CDR3 sequences, around 16% of them seen only once. The sequencing sample was made of blood. All receptors come from a man aged 40-49 years with Graves' hyperthyroidism. Both conserved end residues are part of each CDR3.

v_call cdr3_aa
TRBV7-8 CASSLGGRSSYEQYF
TRBV9 CASSVGRAGADGTGELFF
TRBV7-2 CASSPGRDRDIYGYTF
TRBV5-1 CASSFQGEDTQYF
TRBV19 CASNSGQGGNTEAFF
TRBV12-3/TRBV12-4 CASSRLGLAGDNEQFF
TRBV10-3 CAISPQTSGEQFF
TRBV7-2 CASSRRTETEQYF
TRBV20-1 CSARYGTGLYNEQFF
TRBV28 CASSSPGILSYEQYF
TRBV27 CASSFLGGGTGFETQYF
TRBV5-1 CASSSGQGALFETQYF
TRBV6-1 CASSYSGDGEQFF
TRBV2 CASSGGRYEQYF
TRBV20-1 CSARDYEQYF
TRBV6-1 CASSETPSGSSYEQYF
TRBV19 CASSPIGNNQPQHF
TRBV11-2 CAAKTDLNTEAFF
TRBV5-1 CASSSGHSSYEQYF
TRBV27 CASSSRDNQPQHF
TRBV7-9 CASSSDRDLPVTEAFF
TRBV6-4 CASSPTHLLNQPQHF
TRBV11-2 CASSLDGQRNEKLFF
TRBV18 CASSLAGGLQETQYF
TRBV14 CASSPRYTDTQYF
TRBV11-2 CASSSSSGTRQETQYF
TRBV5-1 CASSSGTGLYEQYF
TRBV18 CASSPGGLSSYEQYF
TRBV2 CATRTELHSNQPQHF
TRBV30 CAWSLGISNSPLHF
TRBV11-2 CASSSTGGFYEQYF
TRBV11-1 CASSQAGGARTGELFF
TRBV19 CTSSPSPNTGELFF
TRBV28 CASSSPDYTGETQYF
TRBV4-3 CASSRHRQETQYF
TRBV29-1 CSVVGSYEQYF
TRBV29-1 CSVPKAGVDTGELFF
TRBV10-3 CAISEYSRGDNQPQHF
TRBV7-6 CASSLATGTFGSEQYF
TRBV20-1 CSASPVVKETQYF
TRBV7-2 CASSWEGQGGRNTQYF
TRBV29-1 CSVVTGGARGHEQYF
TRBV7-2 CASSSQGAGTGELFF
TRBV7-9 CASGTSGATDTQYF
TRBV18 CASSHRQTENSPLHF
TRBV19 CASQSSGGGTEAFF
TRBV5-1 CASSLDLQGTTGELFF
TRBV14 CASSSLATEAFF
TRBV5-4 CASSLDKGNEQFF
TRBV6-5 CASSYSTAPTDTQYF
TRBV27 CASSFMTNNEQFF
TRBV7-3 CASSHRSTF
TRBV30 CAWTTGPNQPQHF
TRBV12-3/TRBV12-4 CASSPRQDHYGYTF
TRBV2 CASSPRGNTEAFF
TRBV18 CASSPTRDRVSNYGYTF
TRBV5-1 CASSPQGSSYEQYF